This TCR beta chain was observed in a study of blood T cells in healthy people across ages. For the study at large: Template switching retrieved approximately one barcoded beta molecule for each two T cells. Study-level findings and limits: The long-lived group displayed more naive CD4+ cells, plus higher diversity, than the aged donors did. No conclusive comparison of naive versus antigen-experienced cells was possible with unsorted PBMCs. Donor CMV status was unknown, possibly confounding expanded clonotype changes.

V lost 4 bases and J lost 0, with 12 bases in between. Germline V gene sequence: CDR1 DFQATT, CDR2 SNEGSKA (reference sequence). This CDR3 has 14 amino acids. This clonotype has only one observation. Its antigen remains unknown. Combining a sample-barcoded 5' primer with a J-beta primer mix, a second PCR ran for about 7 to 12 cycles. One entry per CDR3 protein, called by TCRdb with MiXCR from the 5' RACE reads. The data contain about 1.8 million distinct CDR3 sequences, about 49% of them seen just once; the ten biggest clones take up around 2.1%. This TCR derives from a middle-aged woman in good health. The sample comprised blood. The chain carries TRBV20-1 and TRBJ1-2, with D possibly matching TRBD1 (5 bases). In DNA form, the CDR3 reads TGCAGTGCTATCCCCTGGACATCTAACTATGGCTACACCTTC. Translated: CSAIPWTSNYGYTF.